This T cell receptor (beta chain) was sequenced in a study of T cell responses to AZD1222 COVID-19 vaccine. Study information: Second-dose recipients at about 4 or about 12 weeks were treated as one pooled group.

Germline CDR1 reads LGHDT; CDR2 reads YNNKEL (reference sequence). V was pared by 0 bases and J by 5 bases, with 13 bases between. The CDR3 runs 16 residues. Regarding this clone: Its antigen is undetermined.

Study-level points and caveats: Reportedly, close to half of spike-specific TCRs are directed against unmutated variant regions. The CD4 TCRs associated with vaccination extended across spike and predominated at 160-218 and 743-854.

The assay was immunoSEQ multiplex PCR, and TCRdb's table has in-frame clones only and misses some. Of 150,000 or so clones detected, roughly nine tenths appear once; the ten largest clones hold around 2.9%. This TCR came from an adult in good health. Sequenced here: peripheral blood, sampled on day 0 of AZD1222 vaccination. The chain combines TRBV3-1 (or the pseudogene TRBV3-2) with TRBJ1-4; no clear D. CDR3 nucleotides: TGTGCCAGCAGCCAAGAGCGAGCACTCCAGAATGAAAAACTGTTTTTT. Protein sequence: CASSQERALQNEKLFF.